A single sample gave rise to the 18 T cell receptor beta chains below, sequenced in a study of post-analysis software for immune sequencing data. These receptors lack a known antigen. Study observations and caveats: TRBV segments more frequent in patients than in controls numbered several and included TRBV5-6, TRBV5-1 and TRBV20-1.

Researchers reported that TCR beta cDNA libraries carried unique molecular identifiers. Each CDR3 protein is one row after TCRdb ran MiXCR on the PCR reads. Of hundreds of thousands of distinct CDR3 sequences listed, around 33% are singletons. The sample was blood. These receptors all stem from a girl aged 5 to 17 with multiple sclerosis.

This clonotype occurred many times. The V and J genes are TRBV20-1 and TRBJ2-3; 10 bases line up with TRBD2. The V segment lost 1 base and the J segment 2 bases; nucleotides outside the gene matches: 12. Per germline, CDR1 DFQATT and CDR2 SNEGSKA (reference sequence). The CDR3 totals 18 residues. In DNA form, the CDR3 reads TGCAGTGCTAGAGCTATAGCGGGGGGTAACTTTATCACAGATACGCAGTATTTT. Amino acids: CSARAIAGGNFITDTQYF.

The chain combines TRBV12-3 or TRBV12-4 with TRBJ2-6; D is uncertain. V was clipped by 5 bases and J by 4 bases, with 15 bases between them. CDR3 length equals 16 residues. CDR3: CASSPDSFLGANVLTF. The CDR3 nucleotides read TGTGCCAGCAGTCCAGACTCCTTCCTGGGGGCCAACGTCCTGACTTTC.

The chain carries TRBV3-1 and TRBJ2-1, with D perhaps assigned TRBD1 or TRBD2 (6 bases each). Germline V gene lookup returns CDR1 LGHDT and CDR2 YNNKEL (reference sequence). The CDR3 length is 15 residues. Trimming stripped 2 bases from V and 5 bases from J, with 13 bases between. The CDR3 DNA follows: TGTGCCAGCAGCCAAAGGGGGGCATCCAACAATGAGCAGTTCTTC. The encoded protein is CASSQRGASNNEQFF.

The CDR3 spells CASSQQPGLRGDEQFF. CDR3 DNA sequence: TGCGCCAGCAGCCAACAACCGGGACTAAGGGGCGATGAGCAGTTCTTC. The V gene is TRBV4-1, the J gene TRBJ2-1; 7 bases are a match to TRBD2. Losses at the gene ends were 2 bases for V and 8 bases for J; bases not matched to a gene: 12. From germline, CDR1 is MGHRA and CDR2 YSYEKL. The CDR3 loop spans 16 amino acids.

The V and J genes are TRBV5-5 and TRBJ2-5; the match to TRBD1 covers 9 bases. In germline, CDR1 is SGHKS, CDR2 YYEKEE (reference sequence). This CDR3 has 16 residues. J lost 4 bases, V lost 4 bases, and 11 bases had no gene match. The CDR3 region has the DNA TGTGCCAGCAGCATTACAGGGGGCGAGGCTCGAGAGACCCAGTACTTC. Translating gives CASSITGGEARETQYF.

This clonotype was counted between two and nine times. A read error may be the cause here, since a much bigger clone is one base away. The J gene is TRBJ1-1, the V gene TRBV12-3 or TRBV12-4; 7 positions agree with TRBD1. The CDR3 has 13 amino acids. CDR3 protein: CVSSRQGNTEAFF. The DNA for the CDR3 is TGTGTCAGCAGCCGACAGGGGAACACTGAAGCTTTCTTT.

The chain recombines TRBV7-9 with TRBJ1-5; 7 bases align to TRBD1. V was pared by 5 bases and J by 7 bases, with 8 bases of the junction left unmatched. Germline CDR1 is SEHNR and CDR2 is FQNEAQ (reference sequence). The CDR3 is made up of 14 amino acids. In DNA, the CDR3 is TGTGCCAGCAGCCGTGACAGGGACGGGCAGCCCCAGCATTTT. It is translated as CASSRDRDGQPQHF. The full variable domain, completed using reference TRBV7-9 and TRBJ1-5, is DTGVSQNPRHKITKRGQNVTFRCDPISEHNRLYWYRQTLGQGPEFLTYFQNEAQLEKSRLLSDRFSAERPKGSFSTLEIQRTEQGDSAMYLCASSRDRDGQPQHFGDGTRLSIL.

V usage is TRBV7-9 and J usage is TRBJ2-5, with D possibly matching TRBD1 (5 bases). Trimming stripped 5 bases from V and 5 bases from J, with 6 bases between. Germline values: CDR1 SEHNR, CDR2 FQNEAQ (reference sequence). CDR3 length: 11 amino acids. CDR3 amino acids: CASSGAETQYF. The DNA of the CDR3 is TGTGCCAGCAGCGGGGCGGAGACCCAGTACTTC.

V is TRBV20-1 and J is TRBJ2-1, with D perhaps TRBD1 (5 bases). V shed 5 bases and J shed 13 bases, with 21 bases lying between them. Germline loops: CDR1 DFQATT, CDR2 SNEGSKA (reference sequence). This CDR3 has 13 residues. The DNA for the CDR3 is TGCAGTGCTCTCAGGGTGGCAGAAGAGACCCAGTTCTTC. This gives the protein CSALRVAEETQFF.

Regarding this clonotype: A junction boundary mismatches the germline segment, possibly from a read error. The gene calls are TRBV12-3 or TRBV12-4 and TRBJ1-1; weak D call: TRBD1 (6 bases). The CDR3 totals 14 residues. CDR3 protein: CASSLQGRNAEAFF. The CDR3 bases are TGTGCCAGCAGTCTACAGGGTAGGAACGCTGAAGCTTTCTTT.

This chain connects TRBV11-2 to TRBJ1-1; the D is unclear. CDR1 and CDR2 (germline): SGHAT, FQNNGV. The CDR3 contains 15 residues. Trimming removed 5 bases at V and 3 bases at J, with 16 bases between. In DNA, the CDR3 is TGTGCCAGCAGCCCCCCTGGGAGTACCTACACTGAAGCTTTCTTT. Translated, it gives CASSPPGSTYTEAFF.

The sample holds a few counts of this clonotype. The chain joins TRBV5-1 to TRBJ2-7; 10 bases align to TRBD2. CDR3 size: 16 residues. The junction had 7 bases not matched to a gene; V was cut back by 0 bases and J by 4 bases. Per germline, CDR1 SGHRS and CDR2 YFSETQ. The DNA of the CDR3 is TGCGCCAGCAGCTTGGCTCTAGCGGGGGTCGGGTACGAGCAGTACTTC. Translating gives CASSLALAGVGYEQYF.

The table lists this clonotype with a few counts. The chain has TRBV24-1 and TRBJ2-1, with TRBD2 as a possible D gene (5 bases). Germline-derived CDR1 and CDR2 are KGHDR and SFDVKD. The V gene lost 4 bases and the J gene lost 0 bases, with 12 bases spanning the gap. The CDR3 loop spans 16 amino acids. CDR3 in DNA: TGTGCCACCAGTGAGGGTAGCGTGAGCTCCTACAATGAGCAGTTCTTC. Protein product: CATSEGSVSSYNEQFF.

The chain uses TRBV6-5 and TRBJ2-5; no clear D. CDR1 is MNHEY and CDR2 is SVGAGI in the germline V gene. The CDR3 covers 11 residues. Trimming left V 5 bases short and J 11 bases short, with 12 bases between. The CDR3 sequence is CASSTYNKQYF. The DNA of the CDR3 is TGTGCCAGCAGTACCTACAACAAGCAGTACTTC.

This rearrangement joins TRBV7-8 to TRBJ2-5; D is unresolved. The J call may be incorrect, as the DNA end agrees better with TRBJ2-7. The CDR3 spans 16 residues. The germline V gene has CDR1 SGHVS and CDR2 FQNEAQ. The CDR3 DNA follows: TGTGCCAGCAGCTTAGAATGGCCAGCCCTTCCCTACGAGCAGTACTTC. It encodes CASSLEWPALPYEQYF.

This clonotype was seen more than once but under ten times. A junction boundary mismatches the germline segment, possibly from a read error. The chain carries TRBV7-7 and TRBJ1-5, with TRBD1 matching 7 bases. Per the germline V gene, CDR1 is SSHAT and CDR2 is FNYEAQ (reference sequence). The CDR3 is made up of 16 amino acids. The CDR3 protein is CASNSTQGSLRQPQHF. CDR3 DNA: TGTGCTAGCAACTCCACACAGGGGAGTTTACGTCAGCCCCAGCATTTT.

This chain connects TRBV10-3 to TRBJ2-7; TRBD1 matches at 9 bases. V trimming: 3 bases; J trimming: 2 bases; junction bases outside the gene matches: 5. This CDR3 has 15 amino acids. Germline V gene data show CDR1 as ENHRY and CDR2 as SYGVKD. Here the CDR3 reads CAISETGTGTYEQYF. CDR3 in DNA: TGTGCCATCAGTGAAACCGGGACAGGGACCTACGAGCAGTACTTC.

In this sample, this clonotype turned up a few times. The genes are TRBV25-1 and TRBJ2-3, with TRBD2 identical over 12 bases. Germline values: CDR1 MGHDK, CDR2 SYGVNS. CDR3 length: 17 residues. The V segment lost 3 bases and the J segment 4 bases; nucleotides outside the gene matches: 8. The DNA of the CDR3 is TGTGCCAGCAGTGACCCCGGACTAGCGGGGTGGGCAGATACGCAGTATTTT. It encodes CASSDPGLAGWADTQYF.